The 15 T cell receptor beta chains below were found in one sample sequenced in a study of low-dose radiotherapy and immunotherapy resistance in tumors. First-strand cDNA relied on TRAV- and TRBV-specific primers spanning alpha and beta chains. For amplifying TCRs, the PCR ran for 15 to 20 cycles with Phusion, which was used together with a constant-region primer and the adapter on the V primers. TCRdb ran MiXCR on the reads and lists one entry per CDR3 protein. This table holds tens of thousands of distinct CDR3 sequences, under 25% found once. Stated time point: after trial treatment. Treatment defined: LDRT plus nivolumab, ipilimumab, low-dose cyclophosphamide and aspirin (RACIN trial). The sequencing here drew on PBMCs, taken after low-dose radiotherapy plus immunotherapy. Source of these receptors: a female donor with ovarian cancer.

This clonotype has at least ten counts. V gene TRBV7-6 combines with J gene TRBJ2-5; D is ambiguous. Germline V gives CDR1 SGHVS, CDR2 FNYEAQ. CDR3 length equals 14 residues. Trimming took 5 bases from V and 4 from J, leaving 14 bases between them. DNA for the CDR3: TGTGCCAGCAGCGCCCGCGCCAGTGGAGAGACCCAGTACTTC. Amino acids: CASSARASGETQYF.

With regard to this clonotype: Given a far larger clone just one base away, this is likely a sequencing read error. The chain links TRBV6-8 to TRBJ1-3; the D is unclear. Germline CDR1 MNHGY, CDR2 SAAAGT. The CDR3 is 14 residues long. Trimming pared 6 bases from V and 4 bases from J, leaving 13 bases between. The CDR3 nucleotides read TGTGCCAGCAGGCAGTGGCTGGAGGGAAACACCATATATTTT. Its translation is CASRQWLEGNTIYF.

This clonotype was seen only a few times. The V gene is TRBV20-1, the J gene TRBJ2-1, with 9 bases that match TRBD2. This CDR3 is 17 amino acids long. The germline gives CDR1 DFQATT, CDR2 SNEGSKA (reference sequence). After removal of 1 base from V and 4 bases from J, the junction contained 11 bases not matched to a gene. The CDR3 nucleotides read TGCAGTGCTAGAGGATCGGGCGGGGGGGCGGAATACAATGAGCAGTTCTTC. This gives the protein CSARGSGGGAEYNEQFF.

V usage is TRBV29-1 and J usage is TRBJ2-1; the match to TRBD2 covers 8 bases. The V segment lost 7 bases and the J segment 3 bases; nucleotides outside the gene matches: 5. The CDR3 has 13 residues. CDR1 and CDR2 (germline): SQVTM, ANQGSEA. CDR3 DNA: TGCAGCGCCCCGGGAGGGGGCTACAATGAGCAGTTCTTC. Translation gives CSAPGGGYNEQFF.

This clonotype was seen ten or more times. CDR3 region: CASPPPGQGENEQFF. CDR3 in DNA: TGTGCCAGCCCTCCGCCGGGACAGGGTGAAAATGAGCAGTTCTTC. The rearrangement joins TRBV21-1 to TRBJ2-1; the table gives TRBD1 as D, unverified against the DNA. TRBV21-1 is listed as a pseudogene. The CDR3 loop spans 15 amino acids.

V is TRBV28 and J is TRBJ2-1; no reliable D call. CDR3 length: 13 amino acids. Germline-derived CDR1 and CDR2 are MDHEN and SYDVKM. V was trimmed by 6 bases and J by 5 bases, leaving 11 bases between them. In nucleotides, the CDR3 is TGTGCCAGCAGCTGGGTACGGAACAATGAGCAGTTCTTC. Its protein product is CASSWVRNNEQFF.

This clonotype was recorded at least ten times. The genes are TRBV29-1 and TRBJ1-1, with 9 positions matching TRBD1. Looked up from germline, CDR1 is SQVTM and CDR2 is ANQGSEA. CDR3 length: 11 residues. With 7 bases clipped from V and 11 bases from J, the junction kept 8 bases outside the gene matches. The CDR3 region is CSAGQGIMAFF. Written as DNA, the CDR3 is TGCAGCGCGGGACAGGGTATTATGGCTTTCTTT. The full variable domain, completed using reference TRBV29-1 and TRBJ1-1, is SAVISQKPSRDICQRGTSLTIQCQVDSQVTMMFWYRQQPGQSLTLIATANQGSEATYESGFVIDKFPISRPNLTFSTLTVSNMSPEDSSIYLCSAGQGIMAFFGQGTRLTVV.

As to this clonotype: Only one base separates this from a far larger clonotype, so it likely reflects a read error. The DNA for the CDR3 is TGTGCCAGCAGACGTAGCGGTCGAAGCTCCTACGAGCAGTTCTTC. Protein sequence: CASRRSGRSSYEQFF. This rearrangement joins TRBV12-3 or TRBV12-4 to TRBJ2-1; TRBD2 is a possible D gene (6 bases). V was pared by 6 bases and J by 10 bases, with 22 bases between. CDR3 length: 15 amino acids.

The rearrangement joins TRBV28 to TRBJ2-4; no reliable D call. Per germline, CDR1 MDHEN and CDR2 SYDVKM. The CDR3 has 13 amino acids. Trimming shortened V by 3 bases and J by 3 bases, and 6 bases separated the two germline ends. CDR3 bases: TGTGCCAGCAGTTTCGGTGTCAAAAACATTCAGTACTTC. Translated: CASSFGVKNIQYF. Based on the CDR3 plus reference TRBV28 and TRBJ2-4, the full variable domain is DVKVTQSSRYLVKRTGEKVFLECVQDMDHENMFWYRQDPGLGLRLIYFSYDVKMKEKGDIPEGYSVSREKKERFSLILESASTNQTSMYLCASSFGVKNIQYFGAGTRLSVL.

This clonotype was detected ten times or more. The genes are TRBV7-9 and TRBJ2-1; 11 nucleotides align to TRBD1. CDR1 is SEHNR and CDR2 is FQNEAQ in the germline V gene (reference sequence). This CDR3 has 17 amino acids. J gave up 3 bases and V 7 bases, and 11 bases lay outside the gene matches. The CDR3 DNA sequence: TGTGCCAGCACCCTGGGTGTGGGGACAGGGGGCTACAATGAGCAGTTCTTC. The encoded protein is CASTLGVGTGGYNEQFF.

This clonotype was recorded many times. J is TRBJ1-1 and V is TRBV2, with TRBD1 matching over 7 bases. CDR3 length: 15 residues. The J segment lost 2 bases and the V segment lost 6 bases, leaving 9 bases of the junction unmatched. Germline CDR1 and CDR2: SNHLY and FYNNEI. The CDR3 protein is CASSSRDSRNTEAFF. In nucleotides, the CDR3 is TGTGCCAGCAGCTCCCGGGACAGCAGAAACACTGAAGCTTTCTTT. The complete variable domain, with remaining parts taken from reference TRBV2 and TRBJ1-1, reads EPEVTQTPSHQVTQMGQEVILRCVPISNHLYFYWYRQILGQKVEFLVSFYNNEISEKSEIFDDQFSVERPDGSNFTLKIRSTKLEDSAMYFCASSSRDSRNTEAFFGQGTRLTVV.

This clonotype was seen repeatedly, ten times or more. CDR3 in amino acids: CASSFGTRTWEQYF. DNA of the CDR3: TGTGCCAGCAGCTTCGGGACTAGAACCTGGGAGCAGTACTTC. The chain recombines TRBV7-9 with TRBJ2-7; the match to TRBD2 covers 8 bases. This CDR3 spans 14 amino acids. The germline V gene encodes CDR1 SEHNR and CDR2 FQNEAQ (reference sequence). The trim removed 3 bases at V and 7 bases at J, leaving 8 bases unmatched. Drawing the rest from reference TRBV7-9 and TRBJ2-7, the complete variable domain is DTGVSQNPRHKITKRGQNVTFRCDPISEHNRLYWYRQTLGQGPEFLTYFQNEAQLEKSRLLSDRFSAERPKGSFSTLEIQRTEQGDSAMYLCASSFGTRTWEQYFGPGTRLTVT.

This rearrangement joins TRBV19 to TRBJ1-4; possibly TRBD1 for D (5 bases). Trimming removed 7 bases from V and 8 bases from J, with 14 bases in between. The CDR3 length is 13 residues. In germline, CDR1 is LNHDA, CDR2 SQIVND (reference sequence). The CDR3 coding sequence is TGTGCCAGTAAACGGAGGGGAGAGGAAAAACTGTTTTTT. This codes for CASKRRGEEKLFF. The full variable domain, in which reference TRBV19 and TRBJ1-4 provide the parts outside the CDR3, is DGGITQSPKYLFRKEGQNVTLSCEQNLNHDAMYWYRQDPGQGLRLIYYSQIVNDFQKGDIAEGYSVSREKKESFPLTVTSAQKNPTAFYLCASKRRGEEKLFFGSGTQLSVL.

Ten or more counts support this clonotype. This sequence joins TRBV6-8 and TRBJ1-2; 9 bases align to TRBD1. The length of the CDR3 is 18 residues. Germline trimming cut 2 bases from V and 3 bases from J; bases unmatched to any gene: 13. Germline CDR1 and CDR2: MNHGY and SAAAGT. This CDR3 reads CASSYAGRLQGADYGYTF. The CDR3 DNA sequence: TGTGCCAGCAGTTACGCTGGAAGGTTACAGGGGGCGGACTATGGCTACACCTTC.

This clonotype was seen ten or more times. The chain links TRBV4-1 to TRBJ2-2, with 9 bases fitting TRBD2. The V gene's germline CDR1 is MGHRA and CDR2 YSYEKL. This CDR3 contains 17 residues. The trim removed 4 bases at V and 3 bases at J, leaving 9 bases unmatched. The CDR3 sequence is CASSPVGAGGHTGELFF. The DNA for the CDR3 is TGCGCCAGCAGCCCAGTAGGGGCGGGGGGGCACACCGGGGAGCTGTTTTTT.